This T cell receptor beta chain was observed in a study of identical twins. A universal primer site arose from template switching, and cDNA bore unique molecular identifiers. MiXCR, applied by TCRdb to the 5' RACE reads, yields one record per CDR3 protein. The repertoire holds about 720,000 distinct CDR3 sequences, with 8% to 9% as singletons. From germline, CDR1 is SGHAT and CDR2 FQDESV (reference sequence). The CDR3 has 18 residues. V lost 3 bases to trimming and J lost 2 bases; unmatched junction nucleotides: 15. This sample also belongs to another study, concerning yellow fever vaccine responses in identical twins.

The sequencing sample was made of PBMCs. The clonotype originates from a woman younger than 30 in good health. The rearrangement uses TRBV11-1 and TRBJ2-7; 8 nucleotides align to TRBD2. The CDR3 is CASSFQTSVTENPYEQYF. The CDR3 DNA sequence: TGTGCCAGCAGCTTTCAGACTAGCGTAACCGAAAACCCCTACGAGCAGTACTTC.